Listed below are T cell receptor beta chains from one sample, sequenced in a study of cytomegalovirus exposure and HLA in healthy donors. Generated by immunoSEQ multiplex PCR, the TCRdb table keeps only in-frame clones and is missing some. The profile shows about 140,000 clones, about two thirds of them singletons. Material for sequencing was PBMCs. The receptors stem from a man younger than 40 in good health and CMV-seropositive. CDR3s include the opening cysteine and the closing phenylalanine or tryptophan. The D gene is left open where the match is weak. The listing skips clone size in some rows; elsewhere it reads once, few, many or a size class.

J gene	V gene	D gene	clone size	CDR3 DNA	CDR3 protein
TRBJ2-7	TRBV7-9	.	.	TGTGCCAGCAGCTTAGCATTATCAGATCTCCTCTACGAGCAGTACTTC	CASSLALSDLLYEQYF
TRBJ2-1	TRBV5-1	.	.	TGCGCCAGCAGCGTAGGGACTCCGCAGTTCTTC	CASSVGTPQFF
TRBJ1-1	TRBV5-1	TRBD1	once	TGCGCCAGCAGCTCTACAGGGGGCCGGACTGAAGCTTTCTTT	CASSSTGGRTEAFF
TRBJ1-1	TRBV27	.	.	TGTGCCAGCAGTCTCCAACAGGGCTGGGAAGGAGCTTTCTTT	CASSLQQGWEGAFF
TRBJ2-7	TRBV27	.	.	TGTGCCAGCACCATTTTCCGACAGATCCTATACGAGCAGTACTTC	CASTIFRQILYEQYF
TRBJ1-2	TRBV19	TRBD1	.	TGTGCCAGTTTCCCGGACAGGGGGCGGACAAACCCGAATGCTGGATATGGCTACACCTTC	CASFPDRGRTNPNAGYGYTF
TRBJ1-1	TRBV6-1	.	.	TGTGCCAGCAGGCGGCAGATTAACACTGAAGCTTTCTTT	CASRRQINTEAFF
TRBJ2-3	TRBV19	TRBD2	.	TGTGCCAGTAGTATGGGAACTAGCGGAGCCACAGATACGCAGTATTTT	CASSMGTSGATDTQYF
TRBJ1-2	TRBV5-8	.	.	TGTGCCAGCAGCTTGGTTTACACCAGCTATGGCTACACCTTC	CASSLVYTSYGYTF
TRBJ2-6	TRBV19	.	.	TGTGCCAGTAGTGGGAGATACTCTGGGGCCAACGTCCTGACTTTC	CASSGRYSGANVLTF
TRBJ2-7	TRBV23-1	.	once	TGCGCCAGCAGTCATTCCGGCGAGCGGCATTACGAGCAGTACTTC	CASSHSGERHYEQYF
TRBJ1-1	TRBV2	.	.	TGTGCCAGCAAGAGGGAGGGATTCACTGAAGCTTTCTTT	CASKREGFTEAFF
TRBJ2-7	TRBV29-1	.	.	TGCAGCGTTATGACAGGAGCAAACTACGAGCAGTACTTC	CSVMTGANYEQYF
TRBJ2-5	TRBV5-4	TRBD2	.	TGTGCCAGCAGCTTTGGACTAGCGGGAGAGACCCAGTACTTC	CASSFGLAGETQYF
TRBJ2-3	TRBV19	TRBD2	.	TGTGCCAGTAGTCGAGGGACTAGCGTAAGGACAGATACGCAGTATTTT	CASSRGTSVRTDTQYF
TRBJ2-5	TRBV28	.	.	TGTGCCAGCAGTGAGTTGGAGACCCAGTACTTC	CASSELETQYF
TRBJ1-1	TRBV2	.	.	TGTGCCAGCATACCCCGGGGGAACACTGAAGCTTTCTTT	CASIPRGNTEAFF
TRBJ2-1	TRBV7-3	.	.	TGTGCCAGCAGCTTAACGCAGGGTTGGAATGAGCAGTTCTTC	CASSLTQGWNEQFF
TRBJ1-2	TRBV7-9	.	.	TGTGCCAGCAGCTTAGAGGGAGACTATGGCTACACCTTC	CASSLEGDYGYTF
TRBJ2-1	TRBV6-1	TRBD1	.	TGTGCCAGCAGTGACGAGACAGGGGGCTACAATGAGCAGTTCTTC	CASSDETGGYNEQFF
TRBJ2-7	TRBV4-1	TRBD2	few	TGCGCCAGCACTAACCCGGCTAGCGGGATTCACGAGCAGTACTTC	CASTNPASGIHEQYF
TRBJ1-2	TRBV10-3	TRBD1	.	TGTGCCATCAGTGAGTCGGGGACAGCTGCTAACTATGGCTACACCTTC	CAISESGTAANYGYTF
TRBJ1-2	TRBV5-4	.	.	TGTGCCAGCAGCTTGGAGGCAGGGGAAGCGCGAGGCTACACCTTC	CASSLEAGEARGYTF
TRBJ2-1	TRBV5-5	.	.	TGTGCCAGCAGGGATCGGGACAGGGTGTATCTCGCGGGAGGGCGGAATGAGCAGTTCTTC	CASRDRDRVYLAGGRNEQFF
TRBJ2-1	TRBV29-1	TRBD2	.	TGCAGCGTTGGGGGGGGAGCGGGAGGGCCCTACAATGAGCAGTTCTTC	CSVGGGAGGPYNEQFF
TRBJ2-2	TRBV6-5	.	few	TGTGCCAGCAGTTACTCGACTAGTTTCGCCGGGGAGCTGTTTTTT	CASSYSTSFAGELFF
TRBJ2-5	TRBV11-2	TRBD2	.	TGTGCCAGCAGCCCGGTCGGGACTAGCGGACAAGAGACCCAGTACTTC	CASSPVGTSGQETQYF
TRBJ2-1	TRBV4-2	TRBD2	once	TGTGCCAGCAGCTGGACTAGCGGGAGCACAAATGAGCAGTTCTTC	CASSWTSGSTNEQFF
TRBJ2-7	TRBV25-1	TRBD1	.	TGTGCCAGCAGTGAATATTGGGGACAGAACCATAACGAGCAGTACTTC	CASSEYWGQNHNEQYF
TRBJ2-1	TRBV6-6	TRBD2	few	TGTGCCAGCAGGACTAGCGGGAGTCAGGATGAGCAGTTCTTC	CASRTSGSQDEQFF
TRBJ1-1	TRBV4-1	.	once	TGCGCCAGCAGCTTCGACAGGAACACTGAAGCTTTCTTT	CASSFDRNTEAFF
TRBJ2-5	TRBV27	TRBD2	.	TGTGCCAGCAGTTCGCTCCGGGGGGATAGACAAGAGACCCAGTACTTC	CASSSLRGDRQETQYF
TRBJ2-5	TRBV7-6	.	.	TGTGCCAGCAGCCCCGTGGCTTTGCGGGAGACCCAGTACTTC	CASSPVALRETQYF
TRBJ2-7	TRBV28	.	.	TGTGCCAGCAGCCGGGAAGGTCGAACCGGCCCGATCTACGAGCAGTACTTC	CASSREGRTGPIYEQYF
TRBJ1-1	TRBV27	.	.	TGTGCCAGCAGTTTATCCGAGACAGGCACTGAAGCTTTCTTT	CASSLSETGTEAFF
TRBJ2-7	TRBV7-9	.	.	TGTGCCAGCAGCTTAACGCGGGAGCAGTACTTC	CASSLTREQYF
TRBJ2-7	TRBV4-2	TRBD2	.	TGTGCCAGCAGCCAGGAGATAGCGGGAGAAGGGCTCGAGCAGTACTTC	CASSQEIAGEGLEQYF
TRBJ2-2	TRBV10-1	.	few	TGCGCCAGCAGTGACCGGGGGTTGGAGCTGTTTTTT	CASSDRGLELFF
TRBJ2-5	TRBV6-5	TRBD2	.	TGTGCCAGCAGTTACGAGACTAGCGGGAGGGGGACCCAGTACTTC	CASSYETSGRGTQYF
TRBJ2-1	TRBV6-5	.	.	TGTGCCAGCAGTTATAATATAGAGAGAAATGAGCAGTTCTTC	CASSYNIERNEQFF
TRBJ2-3	TRBV9	TRBD2	few	TGTGCCAGCAGCTACGACGGGACTAGCGCTTCTAGCACAGATACGCAGTATTTT	CASSYDGTSASSTDTQYF
TRBJ2-2	TRBV11-2	.	once	TGTGCCAGCAGCCCTCGGCCGAGGGGGACCCCCGGGGAGCTGTTTTTT	CASSPRPRGTPGELFF
TRBJ2-7	TRBV7-2	TRBD1	.	TGTGCCAGCAGCTTCCGACAGGGGGCGCTGGGGGCCTACGAGCAGTACTTC	CASSFRQGALGAYEQYF
TRBJ2-7	TRBV5-1	.	.	TGCGCCAGCAGCTTGGGCGTCGGAGCCACCTACGAGCAGTACTTC	CASSLGVGATYEQYF
TRBJ2-1	TRBV7-2	TRBD2	once	TGTGCCAGCAGCTTAGCTGGGTGGGGGGGGGAGCAGTTCTTC	CASSLAGWGGEQFF
TRBJ1-2	TRBV19	TRBD1	once	TGTGCCAGTAGCCAAGCTGGACAGGTCAATTTCTATGGCTACACCTTC	CASSQAGQVNFYGYTF
TRBJ1-3	TRBV9	.	.	TGTGCCAGCAGCCGCCAGGGGATCGGAAACACCATATATTTT	CASSRQGIGNTIYF
TRBJ1-1	TRBV18	TRBD1	.	TGTGCCAGCTCAAAAGGGACAGGGGAGATGGAAGCTTTCTTT	CASSKGTGEMEAFF
TRBJ2-1	TRBV7-9	TRBD2	.	TGTGCCAGCAGCTTCCGGGGGGGACTCTACAATGAGCAGTTCTTC	CASSFRGGLYNEQFF